This paragraph covers one T cell receptor (beta chain) sequence. Its specificity is not known. The record originates from a study of response to subunit inactivated influenza vaccine. Whole-study findings and limits: There was a suggestion from the authors that each seasonal influenza vaccination recruits few new T cells.

Trimming pared 1 base from V and 0 bases from J, leaving 7 bases between. This CDR3 has 13 amino acids. Germline-derived CDR1 and CDR2 are DFQATT and SNEGSKA (reference sequence). TCRdb ran MiXCR on the RT-PCR reads and lists one entry per CDR3 protein. The sample lists 500,000 to 600,000 distinct CDR3 sequences; about 15% were seen once. Sequenced here: CD4+ T cells sorted from PBMCs, sampled around 25 months after vaccination. The chain combines TRBV20-1 with TRBJ2-7; D ambiguous. The receptor comes from a man aged 50-75 years who received an inactivated influenza vaccine. Here the CDR3 reads CSARVMDSYEQYF. CDR3 coding DNA: TGCAGTGCTAGAGTGATGGACTCCTACGAGCAGTACTTC.